This T cell receptor (beta chain) was recorded in a study of cytomegalovirus exposure and HLA in healthy donors (dated by TCRdb to 2017 to 2019). Background on the whole study: In an earlier analysis of roughly 500 of the donors, 250 to 300 Gb of sequence data and roughly 100 million unique TCR beta sequences from 150 million to 200 million T cells were reported. To predict cytomegalovirus infection status, the study combined high-throughput TCR immunosequencing, statistical association of individual TCRs with disease status, and machine learning. A few DR-DQ haplotypes were treated as single units for association and clustering because of strong linkage in the cohort. An earlier analysis of several hundred of the donors applied high-throughput TCR beta sequencing to assess whether each TCR beta V gene segment acted as functional or pseudogenic. Roughly 300 gigabases of sequencing data and approximately 93 million unique TCR sequences were included in an early release covering about 620 HLA-typed donors. Donor age, sex, ethnicity and CMV serostatus were collected together with the repertoire data. The genetic ancestry cluster associated with self-reported Caucasian donors included approximately 85% of the 300 to 400 genotyped donors. In a later genetic analysis, genome-wide SNP genotypes for about 55% of the roughly 700 donors were used, and that subset was treated as a discovery cohort. HLA typing included class I and class II loci at four-digit resolution. A later analysis re-analyzed previously published TCR beta repertoires from approximately 700 donors and added high-resolution HLA genotyping to study TCR occurrence patterns. The study used immunosequencing to profile the T cell repertoires of under 700 subjects and linked those repertoires to cytomegalovirus serostatus. The number of typed donors differed by locus: 629-630 for A, B, C, DRB1 and DQB1; 500 to 550 for DQA1; fewer than 610 for DPA1; and about 450 for DPB1. Along with the 666-subject first cohort, a separate validation cohort of around 120 different subjects was used. The aim of the study was to test whether cataloging public T cell receptors could identify signatures of past pathogen exposure. Rather than using new phenotypic data, the later analysis identified candidate immune exposures from TCR beta sequences and from how often those sequences occurred across donors. All discovery cohort repertoires had been generated on a single sequencing platform. Among almost 400 genotyped donors of the cohort, an average of roughly 240,000 unique TCR beta nucleotide sequences were sequenced per donor, around 20% of them non-productive. The research as a whole found: It was suggested by the authors that the approach could potentially be generalized to other disease states and immunological phenotypes. Roughly uniform sequencing depth across donors was assumed in presence/absence analyses, although this assumption may not hold. At a false discovery rate of 0.05, a later analysis linked 15,000 to 20,000 TCR beta sequences to specific HLA alleles. Only TCR beta chains were sequenced in this cohort, and the absence of alpha or paired-chain data limited detectable features. An earlier analysis of approximately 530 of the donors showed that most TCR beta V segments appeared in productive rearrangements either about 87% or about 30% of the time, which broadly matched IMGT annotations. A few of the identified cytomegalovirus-associated TCR beta chains were confirmed in vitro to be specific for cytomegalovirus antigens. According to a later analysis, parvovirus B19, influenza, CMV and Epstein-Barr virus appeared linked to several top co-occurrence clusters. Across donors, most TCR sequences were observed very rarely, whereas some public TCRs were present in many individuals. A later genetic analysis reported fewer N-insertions in productive TCRs among donors in an Asian-associated ancestry cluster than the approximately 700-donor mean. The classifier was reported to diagnose cytomegalovirus status with high specificity and sensitivity in both the original and validation cohorts. A further reported finding was that TCR beta sequences accurately predicted the HLA-A and HLA-B alleles for most subjects in the first cohort. Some IMGT-functional V segments, including TRBV6-2 and TRBV6-3, could not be told apart with the 87-base-pair reads, so those segments were excluded. A later analysis found that TCR association rates varied across HLA loci, with DRB1 alleles showing the most associated TCRs and HLA-C alleles the fewest. A total of fewer than 200 TCR beta chains were listed by the study as associated with cytomegalovirus. In a later analysis, most CMV-associated TCR beta chains were found to appear HLA-restricted, with HLA associations seemingly driven largely by CMV exposure. Compared with equally common non-associated chains, HLA-associated TCR beta chains in a later analysis were more clonally expanded and had lower generation probabilities. Correlated functional status among segregating V segments might reflect linkage disequilibrium, but an unknown experimental factor could not be ruled out. In a later genetic analysis, a missense DCLRE1C variant was associated with V-gene and J-gene trimming of TCR beta chains, and the association was replicated in an independent cohort. The sequencing pipeline was judged likely to have produced a cluster of highly shared sequence variants as a technical artifact. When HLA alleles, especially DR and DQ, strongly co-occurred, attributing TCR associations to individual alleles was difficult. CMV serostatus was the only immune exposure information available for the cohort. Because counts were too low, some 17 rarely observed V segments, including chromosome 9 orphons, were excluded from the earlier analysis of 587 of the donors. HLA typing was unavailable for some donors at each locus, so association tests used only the typed subset.

In total, fewer than 750 healthy bone marrow donors made up the cohort. Cohort members were all nominally healthy when sampled, although unrecorded immune exposures were likely present. The donor was CMV seronegative and was included in the group of around 320 seronegative cohort members. Each donor provided a peripheral blood sample, and peripheral blood mononuclear cells were used for TCR beta sequencing. Genomic DNA extraction from the blood cell samples was performed with the Qiagen DNeasy Blood Extraction Kit. The library relied on the immunoSEQ multiplex PCR assay. For the multiplex PCR, a mixture combining 60 forward primers for TCR Vbeta segments and 13 reverse primers for TCR Jbeta segments was used. Amplification of the CDR3 region of rearranged TCR beta genes was performed with a multiplex PCR assay on genomic DNA. The amplified TCR beta libraries were sequenced on the Illumina HiSeq System as 87-base-pair reads. The study's own analysis went as follows. A later analysis tallied tens of millions of unique TCR beta chains across the 666 repertoires, and some 10 million of those chains were shared by two or more donors. A nearest-neighbor algorithm error-corrected the raw reads and collapsed the reads into unique sequences, merging closely related sequences to remove PCR and sequencing errors. To assign V, D and J gene segments, CDR3 sequences were aligned to IMGT reference sequences. Each retained sequence needed at least a six-nucleotide match to both a V gene segment and a J gene segment. Rearrangements were called productive when the CDR3 lacked stop codons and stayed in frame with V and J; all others were non-productive. CDR3 was defined by IMGT convention, running from the second conserved V-encoded cysteine to the conserved J-encoded phenylalanine. The earlier analysis of 587 of the donors excluded sequences that lacked an unambiguous match to a single V gene segment. An earlier analysis of some 500 of the donors classified V segments as functional when productive rearrangements were above 56.7% and as segregating when the standard deviation between donors was above 5%. To diagnose cytomegalovirus status from the catalog of TCR beta chain sequences, a statistical classification framework was built. In a later analysis, V and J genes were assigned by comparing TCR nucleotide sequences against IMGT/GENE-DB human TR gene sequences. The TCRdist pipeline was used in a later analysis to assign CDR3 sequences and most-parsimonious VDJ recombination scenarios. In a later analysis, each TCR beta chain was defined by its CDR3 amino acid sequence together with its V-gene family, and reads lacking a unique V-gene family were excluded. As a way to deal with suspected cross-contamination and a sequencing artifact, a later analysis dropped over 550 nucleotide sequences that were highly shared and had low generation probability. For each public chain, a later analysis derived a clonal expansion index from normalized ranks of inferred template counts within each repertoire. In a later analysis, generation probabilities were computed using a VDJ recombination model fitted to out-of-frame rearrangements, and the results were checked against IGoR. In a later analysis, TCR-TCR, TCR-HLA and TCR-CMV co-occurrence was scored with hypergeometric tests, and a repertoire-size bias correction was applied to TCR pairs. A later analysis estimated false discovery rates by permuting HLA or CMV assignments 20 times. In a later analysis, co-occurring TCRs were grouped with DBSCAN, and TCRdist sequence similarity was added when clustering was performed within HLA-allele-positive subsets. Repertoires with fewer than 30,000 or more than 120,000 public chains, plus five repertoires with anomalous nucleotide sharing, were excluded from co-occurrence clustering. TCRdb limited this immuneACCESS table to in-frame rearrangements with V and J called. A share of clones is missing; checked studies link under half to unresolved V genes, and the rest is unexplained. The V and J calls and clone size are taken from that table; D and trimming were inferred from the DNA. The sample yields 100,000 to 150,000 clones; more than 75% were counted once. The ten largest clonotypes hold approximately 3.9% of the sample.

Notes on this clone: Its binding antigen is unknown. Base qualities are missing; no much larger clone stands one base away.

The germline V gene sets CDR1 to MNHNS and CDR2 to SASEGT. The CDR3 holds 11 amino acids from the cysteine to the phenylalanine. Just the 33-base CDR3 DNA is kept, in frame starting at base 1. The chain uses TRBV6-1 and TRBJ2-5; the D gene cannot be named for sure. The DNA end is a closer match to TRBJ2-7, so the J assignment may be wrong. Sample: PBMCs. The TCR sequence derives from a man between 40 and 49 years old in good health and CMV-seronegative. The nucleotide sequence reads TGTGCCACCGGAGAGGCCTACGAGCAGTACTTC. Its protein is CATGEAYEQYF.